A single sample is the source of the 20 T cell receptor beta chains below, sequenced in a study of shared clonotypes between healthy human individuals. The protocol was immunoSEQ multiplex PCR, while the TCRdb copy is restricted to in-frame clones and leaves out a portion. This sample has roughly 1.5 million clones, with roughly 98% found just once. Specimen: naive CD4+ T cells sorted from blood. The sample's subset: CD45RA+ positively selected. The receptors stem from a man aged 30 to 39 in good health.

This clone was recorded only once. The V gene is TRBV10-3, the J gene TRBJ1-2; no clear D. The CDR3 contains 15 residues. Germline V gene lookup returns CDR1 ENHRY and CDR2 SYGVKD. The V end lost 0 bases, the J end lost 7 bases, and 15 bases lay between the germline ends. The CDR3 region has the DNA TGTGCCATCAGTGAGTCTGGTTCTATGGAGGCTGGCTACACCTTC. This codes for CAISESGSMEAGYTF.

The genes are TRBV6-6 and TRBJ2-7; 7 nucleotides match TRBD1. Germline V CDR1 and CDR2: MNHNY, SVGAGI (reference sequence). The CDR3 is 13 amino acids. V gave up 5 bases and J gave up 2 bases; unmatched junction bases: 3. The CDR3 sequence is CASSGDRAYEQYF. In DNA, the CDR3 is TGTGCCAGCAGTGGGGACAGAGCCTACGAGCAGTACTTC.

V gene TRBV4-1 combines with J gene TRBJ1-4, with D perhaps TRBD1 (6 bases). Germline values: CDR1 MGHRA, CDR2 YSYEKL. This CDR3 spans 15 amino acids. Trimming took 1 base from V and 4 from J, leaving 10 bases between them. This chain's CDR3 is CASSQAWGLNEKLFF. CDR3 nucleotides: TGCGCCAGCAGCCAAGCCTGGGGGCTTAATGAAAAACTGTTTTTT.

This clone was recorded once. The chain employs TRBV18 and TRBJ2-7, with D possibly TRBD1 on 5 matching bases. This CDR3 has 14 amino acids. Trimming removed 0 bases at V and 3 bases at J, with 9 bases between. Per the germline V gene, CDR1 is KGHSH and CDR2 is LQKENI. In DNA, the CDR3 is TGTGCCAGCTCACCACCCGGACACAACTACGAGCAGTACTTC. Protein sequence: CASSPPGHNYEQYF.

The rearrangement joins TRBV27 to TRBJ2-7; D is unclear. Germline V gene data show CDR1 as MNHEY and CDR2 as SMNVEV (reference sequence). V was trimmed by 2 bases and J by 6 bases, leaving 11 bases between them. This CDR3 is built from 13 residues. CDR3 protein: CASSLVDSGEQYF. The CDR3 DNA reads TGTGCCAGCAGTTTAGTGGATTCTGGCGAGCAGTACTTC.

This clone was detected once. The CDR3 DNA is TGCGCCAGCAGCTCACTAGCGGGAGGAGCGACTGGGTGGGATGAGCAGTTCTTC. It translates to CASSSLAGGATGWDEQFF. The V call is TRBV5-1, the J call TRBJ2-1, with 12 bases fitting TRBD2. After removal of 3 bases from V and 8 bases from J, the junction contained 15 bases not matched to a gene. CDR1 is SGHRS, CDR2 YFSETQ, per germline. The CDR3 is 18 residues long.

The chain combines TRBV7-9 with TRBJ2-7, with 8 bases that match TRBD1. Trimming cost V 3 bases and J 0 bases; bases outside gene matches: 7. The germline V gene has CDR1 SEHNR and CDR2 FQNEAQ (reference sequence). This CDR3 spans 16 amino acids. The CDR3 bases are TGTGCCAGCAGCTTGGACCAGGGGGCGGGCTCCTACGAGCAGTACTTC. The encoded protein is CASSLDQGAGSYEQYF.

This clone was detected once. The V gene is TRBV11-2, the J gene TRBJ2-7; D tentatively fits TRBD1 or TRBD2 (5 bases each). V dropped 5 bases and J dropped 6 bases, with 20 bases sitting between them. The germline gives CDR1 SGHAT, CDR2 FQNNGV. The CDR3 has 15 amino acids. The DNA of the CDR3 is TGTGCCAGCAGCCCTAGGTGGGGGTCAGCCCCCGAGCAGTACTTC. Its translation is CASSPRWGSAPEQYF.

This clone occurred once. DNA for the CDR3: TGTGCCAGCCGGGGGAGGGAAGCGTCCCCGGAAGAGACCCAGTACTTC. Translating it yields CASRGREASPEETQYF. The V and J genes are TRBV27 and TRBJ2-5; 7 nucleotides agree with TRBD2. This CDR3 is built from 16 residues. Per germline, CDR1 MNHEY and CDR2 SMNVEV (reference sequence). J gave up 3 bases and V 8 bases, and 15 bases lay outside the gene matches.

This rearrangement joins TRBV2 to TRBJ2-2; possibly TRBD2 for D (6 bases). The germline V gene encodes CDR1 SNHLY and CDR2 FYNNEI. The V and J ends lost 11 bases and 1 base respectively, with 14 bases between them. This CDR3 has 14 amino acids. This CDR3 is CAGLKRQNTGELFF. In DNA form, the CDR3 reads TGTGCCGGACTAAAGCGGCAGAACACCGGGGAGCTGTTTTTT.

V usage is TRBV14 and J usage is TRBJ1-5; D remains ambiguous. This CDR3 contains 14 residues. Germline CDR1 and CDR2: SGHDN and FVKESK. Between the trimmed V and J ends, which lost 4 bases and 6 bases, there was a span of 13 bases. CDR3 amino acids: CASSPSGLGQPQHF. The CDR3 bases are TGTGCCAGCAGCCCCTCGGGGTTAGGTCAGCCCCAGCATTTT.

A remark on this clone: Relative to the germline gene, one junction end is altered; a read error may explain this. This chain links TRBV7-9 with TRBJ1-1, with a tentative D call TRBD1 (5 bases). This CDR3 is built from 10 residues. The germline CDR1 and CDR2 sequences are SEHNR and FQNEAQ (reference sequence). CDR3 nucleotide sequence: TGTGCCAGCAGCTCCCAGCGGGGGACTTTT. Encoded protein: CASSSQRGTF.

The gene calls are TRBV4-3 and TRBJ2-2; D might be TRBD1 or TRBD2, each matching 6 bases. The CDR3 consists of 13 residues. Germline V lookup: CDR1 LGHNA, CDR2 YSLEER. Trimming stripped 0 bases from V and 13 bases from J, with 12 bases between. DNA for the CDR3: TGCGCCAGCAGCCAAGATCGTGGGGGGCGGCTGTTTTTT. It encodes CASSQDRGGRLFF.

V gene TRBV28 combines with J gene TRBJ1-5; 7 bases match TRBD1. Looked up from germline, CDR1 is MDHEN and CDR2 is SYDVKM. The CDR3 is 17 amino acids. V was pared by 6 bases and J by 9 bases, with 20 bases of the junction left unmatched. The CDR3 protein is CASSHARRTGGGRPQHF. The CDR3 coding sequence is TGTGCCAGCAGCCATGCCCGCAGGACAGGAGGGGGTCGGCCCCAGCATTTT.

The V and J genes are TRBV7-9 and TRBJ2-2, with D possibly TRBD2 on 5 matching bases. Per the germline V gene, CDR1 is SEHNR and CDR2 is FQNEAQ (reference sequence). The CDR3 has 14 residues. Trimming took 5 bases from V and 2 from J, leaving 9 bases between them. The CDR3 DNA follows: TGTGCCAGCAGCCACGGGGAAAACACCGGGGAGCTGTTTTTT. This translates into CASSHGENTGELFF.

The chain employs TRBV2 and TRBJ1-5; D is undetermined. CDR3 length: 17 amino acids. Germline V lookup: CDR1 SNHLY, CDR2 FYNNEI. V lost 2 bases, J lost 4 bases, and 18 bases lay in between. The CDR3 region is CASSETGRPRLNQPQHF. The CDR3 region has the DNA TGTGCCAGCAGTGAAACGGGCAGGCCAAGGCTAAATCAGCCCCAGCATTTT.

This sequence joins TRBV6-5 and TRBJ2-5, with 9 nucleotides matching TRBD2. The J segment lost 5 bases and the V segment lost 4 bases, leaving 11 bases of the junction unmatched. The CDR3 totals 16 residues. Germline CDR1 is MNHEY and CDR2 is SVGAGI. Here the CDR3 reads CASSSLAGGTSETQYF. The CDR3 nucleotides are TGTGCCAGCAGTTCCCTGGCGGGAGGGACGTCGGAGACCCAGTACTTC.

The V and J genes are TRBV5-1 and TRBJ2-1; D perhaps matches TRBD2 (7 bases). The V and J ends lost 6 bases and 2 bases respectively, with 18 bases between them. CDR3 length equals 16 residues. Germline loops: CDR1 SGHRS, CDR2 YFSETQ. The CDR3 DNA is TGCGCCAGCAACTGGGGGCTAGCGGAGACCTACAATGAGCAGTTCTTC. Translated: CASNWGLAETYNEQFF.

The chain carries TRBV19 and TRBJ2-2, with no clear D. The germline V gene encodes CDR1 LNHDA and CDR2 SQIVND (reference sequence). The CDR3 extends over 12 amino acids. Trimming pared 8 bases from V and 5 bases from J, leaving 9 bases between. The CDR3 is CASGRNTGELFF. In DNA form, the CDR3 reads TGTGCCAGTGGAAGGAATACCGGGGAGCTGTTTTTT.

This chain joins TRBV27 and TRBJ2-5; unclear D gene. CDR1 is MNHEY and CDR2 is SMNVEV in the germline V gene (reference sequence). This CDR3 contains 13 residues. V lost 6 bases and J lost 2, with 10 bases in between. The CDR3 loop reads CASSRVGQETQYF. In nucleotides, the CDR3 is TGTGCCAGCAGCCGAGTAGGTCAAGAGACCCAGTACTTC.